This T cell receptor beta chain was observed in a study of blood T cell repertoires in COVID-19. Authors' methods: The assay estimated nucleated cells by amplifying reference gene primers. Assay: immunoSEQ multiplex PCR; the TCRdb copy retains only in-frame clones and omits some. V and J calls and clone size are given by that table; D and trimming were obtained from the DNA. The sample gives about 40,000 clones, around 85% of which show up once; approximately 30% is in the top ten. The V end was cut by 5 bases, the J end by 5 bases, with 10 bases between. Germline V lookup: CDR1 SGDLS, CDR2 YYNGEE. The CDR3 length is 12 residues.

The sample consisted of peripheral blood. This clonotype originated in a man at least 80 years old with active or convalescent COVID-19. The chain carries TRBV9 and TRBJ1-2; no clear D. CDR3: CASRSELYGYTF. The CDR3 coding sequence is TGTGCCAGCAGGAGCGAGCTATATGGCTACACCTTC. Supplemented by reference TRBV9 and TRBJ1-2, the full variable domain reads DSGVTQTPKHLITATGQRVTLRCSPRSGDLSVYWYQQSLDQGLQFLIQYYNGEERAKGNILERFSAQQFPDLHSELNLSSLELGDSALYFCASRSELYGYTFGSGTRLTVV.